This T cell receptor (beta chain) was identified during a study of STAT3 mutations in large granular lymphocyte leukemia. Sequencing was performed with immunoSEQ multiplex PCR; in TCRdb, only in-frame clones are kept and a portion is missing. The sample carries 30,000 to 40,000 clones, approximately 83% recorded once. Trimming removed 6 bases at V and 5 bases at J, with 10 bases between. The CDR3 runs 13 residues. From germline, CDR1 is MDHEN and CDR2 SYDVKM. As to this clone: Its antigen remains unknown.

Study conclusions and caveats: Treatment regimens differed across patients between samplings. After therapy, about 35% of the 18 patients switched clonotypes, all new clones STAT3 wild type. At least one immunodominant TCR beta clonotype appeared in every T-cell large granular lymphocyte leukemia patient.

The chain recombines TRBV28 with TRBJ1-4, with D maybe TRBD1 (6 bases). The TCR comes from a man between 60 and 70 years old with T-cell large granular lymphocyte leukemia. Some clones in this sample may be carry-over from other donors' samples. The specimen was peripheral blood mononuclear cells. CDR3 region: CASSSGQNEKLFF. Here the CDR3 DNA reads TGTGCCAGCAGCTCGGGACAAAATGAAAAACTGTTTTTT.